These 22 T cell receptor beta chains were all obtained from the same sample, sequenced in a study of PD-1 and CTLA-4 blockade in melanoma. Sequencing used immunoSEQ multiplex PCR; TCRdb keeps in-frame clones, though not all of them. The sample includes fewer than 14,000 clones, 82% of them seen just once. The sequencing here drew on CD8+ T cells from peripheral blood, taken from a patient given anti-PD-1 treatment. The receptors derive from a human donor with melanoma.

J is TRBJ2-5 and V is TRBV6-5; D remains ambiguous. The length of the CDR3 is 14 residues. Trimming removed 2 bases at V and 2 bases at J, with 9 bases between. Germline-derived CDR1 and CDR2 are MNHEY and SVGAGI. CDR3 residues: CASSYGHSQETQYF. The CDR3 DNA follows: TGTGCCAGCAGTTACGGGCACTCTCAAGAGACCCAGTACTTC.

The J gene is TRBJ2-1, the V gene TRBV21-1. TRBV21-1 is given as a pseudogene. This CDR3 comprises 15 residues. This CDR3 reads CASSKLTDSYNEQFF. The DNA of the CDR3 is TGTGCCAGCAGCAAATTAACGGATTCCTACAATGAGCAGTTCTTC.

V is TRBV5-5 and J is TRBJ2-7; D possibly corresponds to TRBD2 (5 bases). The germline V gene has CDR1 SGHKS and CDR2 YYEKEE (reference sequence). V was trimmed by 4 bases and J by 3 bases, leaving 14 bases between them. The CDR3 extends over 14 amino acids. The CDR3 is CASSPTDLVYEQYF. The CDR3 nucleotides read TGTGCCAGCAGCCCGACGGACTTGGTCTACGAGCAGTACTTC.

This clone was recorded once. This chain connects TRBV30 to TRBJ1-5; TRBD1 matches 9 bases. V dropped 2 bases and J dropped 7; count of bases not matched to a gene: 9. Germline CDR1 GTSNPN, CDR2 SVGIG (reference sequence). CDR3 length equals 15 residues. The DNA of the CDR3 is TGTGCCTGGAGTATAGAACAGGGGGCCAGGCAGCCCCAGCATTTT. Translation gives CAWSIEQGARQPQHF.

The chain recombines TRBV19 with TRBJ2-1, with D maybe TRBD2 (5 bases). The CDR3 sequence is 18 residues long. Between the trimmed V and J ends, which lost 3 bases and 0 bases, there was a span of 18 bases. Germline CDR1 reads LNHDA; CDR2 reads SQIVND (reference sequence). The CDR3 region is CASSITAGYTSSYNEQFF. DNA for the CDR3: TGTGCCAGTAGTATTACTGCTGGGTACACTAGCTCCTACAATGAGCAGTTCTTC. Complete variable domain (other parts from reference TRBV19 and TRBJ2-1): DGGITQSPKYLFRKEGQNVTLSCEQNLNHDAMYWYRQDPGQGLRLIYYSQIVNDFQKGDIAEGYSVSREKKESFPLTVTSAQKNPTAFYLCASSITAGYTSSYNEQFFGPGTRLTVL.

This chain links TRBV6-5 with TRBJ2-1, with 14 bases matching TRBD2. The germline V gene has CDR1 MNHEY and CDR2 SVGAGI. The CDR3 is made up of 16 amino acids. V lost 4 bases and J lost 9; bases outside the gene matches: 8. The CDR3 DNA follows: TGTGCCAGCAGTTGGGGACTAGCGGGAGTTTTGGGTGAGCAGTTCTTC. Its protein is CASSWGLAGVLGEQFF.

J is TRBJ2-5 and V is TRBV7-8, with unresolved D. Trimming took off 1 base at V and 2 bases at J, with 8 bases between the two ends. Germline V gene data show CDR1 as SGHVS and CDR2 as FQNEAQ. The CDR3 spans 14 residues. The CDR3 here is CASSLDGYQETQYF. The CDR3 bases are TGTGCCAGCAGCTTAGACGGCTATCAAGAGACCCAGTACTTC.

This clone was found a few times. CDR3 sequence reads: CASSQTVGLAKNIQYF. The CDR3 DNA reads TGTGCCAGCAGCCAGACGGTGGGACTAGCCAAAAACATTCAGTACTTC. The genes are TRBV14 and TRBJ2-4; D is possibly TRBD2 (6 bases). Germline V gene sequence: CDR1 SGHDN, CDR2 FVKESK. Deletions cut 3 bases from V and 0 bases from J, with 12 bases between. There are 16 residues in the CDR3.

The CDR3 region has the DNA TGCGCCAGCAGCCACCACCGGGACAGGGTCGTTGGACAGCCCCAGCATTTT. Translating it yields CASSHHRDRVVGQPQHF. J is TRBJ1-5 and V is TRBV4-3, with 9 positions matching TRBD1. The length of the CDR3 is 17 residues. J gave up 7 bases and V 3 bases, and 13 bases lay outside the gene matches. Germline V lookup: CDR1 LGHNA, CDR2 YSLEER.

This sequence joins TRBV11-3 and TRBJ2-7; either TRBD1 or TRBD2 may supply D (5 bases each). Germline V gene data show CDR1 as SGHNT and CDR2 as YENEEA. This CDR3 spans 13 amino acids. Between the trimmed V and J ends, which lost 2 bases and 2 bases, there was a span of 7 bases. CDR3 bases: TGTGCCAGCAGCTTACTGGGACCCTACGAGCAGTACTTC. This sequence encodes CASSLLGPYEQYF. The entire variable domain, with the rest obtained from reference TRBV11-3 and TRBJ2-7, is as follows: EAGVVQSPRYKIIEKKQPVAFWCNPISGHNTLYWYLQNLGQGPELLIRYENEEAVDDSQLPKDRFSAERLKGVDSTLKIQPAELGDSAVYLCASSLLGPYEQYFGPGTRLTVT.

The chain uses TRBV13 and TRBJ2-1; D may be TRBD1 or TRBD2 (6 bases each). This CDR3 region has 14 residues. V lost 3 bases and J 6 bases, leaving 12 bases between the germline ends. Germline-derived CDR1 and CDR2 are PRHDT and FYEKMQ (reference sequence). As DNA, the CDR3 is TGTGCCAGCAGCTTCCCGGGGGCTCGCAATGAGCAGTTCTTC. It translates to CASSFPGARNEQFF.

The J gene is TRBJ2-2, the V gene TRBV9; weak D call: TRBD1 (6 bases). The ends were cut back, 3 bases at V and 7 bases at J, with 13 bases in the middle. There are 14 residues in the CDR3. From germline, CDR1 is SGDLS and CDR2 YYNGEE. Written as DNA, the CDR3 is TGTGCCAGCAGCGCTCCAGGGACACGCGGGGAGCTGTTTTTT. This gives the protein CASSAPGTRGELFF.

This clone was observed a few times. The chain recombines TRBV7-2 with TRBJ1-1; no reliable D call. Per the germline V gene, CDR1 is SGHTA and CDR2 is FQGNSA. Trimming left V 5 bases short and J 4 bases short, with 11 bases between. The length of the CDR3 is 13 residues. The CDR3 region is CASSPSRGTEAFF. The DNA for the CDR3 is TGTGCCAGCAGCCCCTCCCGGGGCACTGAAGCTTTCTTT.

The V and J genes are TRBV5-6 and TRBJ2-5; TRBD2 matches at 9 bases. Losses at the gene ends were 2 bases for V and 1 base for J; bases not matched to a gene: 9. Germline-derived CDR1 and CDR2 are SGHDT and YYEEEE. There are 17 residues in the CDR3. CDR3 coding DNA: TGTGCCAGCAGCTTCTCGGCGGGGGGGGCTGTCCAAGAGACCCAGTACTTC. It specifies CASSFSAGGAVQETQYF. The variable domain in full, completed from reference TRBV5-6 and TRBJ2-5, reads DAGVTQSPTHLIKTRGQQVTLRCSPKSGHDTVSWYQQALGQGPQFIFQYYEEEERQRGNFPDRFSGHQFPNYSSELNVNALLLGDSALYLCASSFSAGGAVQETQYFGPGTRLLVL.

The chain is built from TRBV12-3 or TRBV12-4 and TRBJ2-7; D remains unclear. The CDR3 runs 13 residues. Trimming cost V 5 bases and J 3 bases, with 11 bases left between them. The chain's CDR3 is CASSPERSYEQYF. The CDR3 bases are TGTGCCAGCAGTCCAGAAAGGAGCTACGAGCAGTACTTC.

V and J are TRBV6-5 and TRBJ2-5, with TRBD2 matching over 9 bases. Trimming took 2 bases from V and 4 from J; bases not matched to a gene: 5. This CDR3 has 15 residues. Germline assignment: CDR1 MNHEY and CDR2 SVGAGI. Here the CDR3 reads CASSYGGRAIETQYF. The CDR3 DNA follows: TGTGCCAGCAGTTACGGCGGGAGGGCCATAGAGACCCAGTACTTC.

The chain joins TRBV29-1 to TRBJ1-1; D gene unclear. The CDR3 runs 12 residues. The V gene's germline CDR1 is SQVTM and CDR2 ANQGSEA. V was cut by 3 bases and J by 4 bases, with 9 bases left in between. This CDR3 reads CSVDGRGTEAFF. CDR3 coding DNA: TGCAGCGTTGATGGGCGGGGCACTGAAGCTTTCTTT.

V usage is TRBV5-6 and J usage is TRBJ1-1, with D possibly matching TRBD1 (6 bases). In germline, CDR1 is SGHDT, CDR2 YYEEEE. Trimming removed 4 bases at V and 4 bases at J, with 14 bases between. CDR3 size: 14 residues. The CDR3 region is CASSRGAGSTEAFF. Written as DNA, the CDR3 is TGTGCCAGCAGCAGGGGGGCGGGAAGCACTGAAGCTTTCTTT.

By proportion, this clone is medium-sized. The chain employs TRBV4-3 and TRBJ1-2; D is undetermined. The germline V gene encodes CDR1 LGHNA and CDR2 YSLEER. This CDR3 is built from 15 residues. The germline V and J ends were trimmed by 2 bases and 0 bases, with 10 bases remaining between them. This CDR3 reads CASSQSGSSNYGYTF. CDR3 in DNA: TGCGCCAGCAGCCAATCTGGCAGCTCTAACTATGGCTACACCTTC.

The chain is built from TRBV27 and TRBJ2-1; D ambiguous. The CDR3 consists of 13 residues. V was shortened by 2 bases and J by 7 bases, with 9 bases between the two germline ends. Per germline, CDR1 MNHEY and CDR2 SMNVEV (reference sequence). Here the CDR3 DNA reads TGTGCCAGCAGTTTAGGGTCTCGGAATGAGCAGTTCTTC. Translating it yields CASSLGSRNEQFF.

The rearrangement joins TRBV6-5 to TRBJ2-7; D is unclear. Germline V gene lookup returns CDR1 MNHEY and CDR2 SVGAGI. Trimming took off 0 bases at V and 2 bases at J, with 8 bases between the two ends. This CDR3 is 14 amino acids long. CDR3 DNA sequence: TGTGCCAGCAGTTACTCGTCAGGACCCTACGAGCAGTACTTC. Protein product: CASSYSSGPYEQYF.

As regards this clone: An end of the junction does not agree with germline; a read error may underlie this. V is TRBV6-5 and J is TRBJ2-1; TRBD2 agrees at 7 bases. Germline-derived CDR1 and CDR2 are MNHEY and SVGAGI. This CDR3 has 12 amino acids. Written as DNA, the CDR3 is TGCGCAGCGGGGAGCTCCTACAATGAGCAGTTCTTC. Translated: CAAGSSYNEQFF.